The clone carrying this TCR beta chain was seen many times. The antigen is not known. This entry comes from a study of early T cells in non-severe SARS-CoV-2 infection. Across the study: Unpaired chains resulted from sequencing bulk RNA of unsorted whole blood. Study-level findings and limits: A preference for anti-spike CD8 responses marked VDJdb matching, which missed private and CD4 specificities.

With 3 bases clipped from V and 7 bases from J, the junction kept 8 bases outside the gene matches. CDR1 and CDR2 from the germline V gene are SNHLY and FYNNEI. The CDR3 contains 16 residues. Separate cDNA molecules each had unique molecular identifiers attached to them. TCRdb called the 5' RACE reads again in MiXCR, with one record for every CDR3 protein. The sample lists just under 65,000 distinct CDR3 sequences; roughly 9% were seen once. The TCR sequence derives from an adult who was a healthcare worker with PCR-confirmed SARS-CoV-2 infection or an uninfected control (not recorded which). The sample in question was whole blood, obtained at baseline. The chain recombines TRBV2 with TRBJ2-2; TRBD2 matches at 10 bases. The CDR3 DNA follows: TGTGCCAGCAGTGATGAGGCTAGCGGGAGAAGCGGGGAGCTGTTTTTT. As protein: CASSDEASGRSGELFF.